This T cell receptor beta chain is drawn from a study of blood T cell repertoires in COVID-19. Study-level background: Italy, Spain and the United States were the sources of the convalescent and acute COVID-19 samples. In each case, the material was cDNA or gDNA derived from T cells, B-cell-depleted T cells, or PBMCs.

How the authors handled the data: Estimates of nucleated cell counts were drawn from the amplification of reference gene primers. Method: immunoSEQ multiplex PCR; TCRdb's copy keeps in-frame clones and lacks some. V and J calls and clone size are given by that table; D and trimming were obtained from the DNA. The table records 260,000 or so clones, 75% to 90% of them present only once. CDR1 is SGHDT and CDR2 is YYEEEE in the germline V gene. There are 14 residues in the CDR3. V was trimmed by 4 bases and J by 2 bases, leaving 13 bases between them. Sequenced material: peripheral blood. The source of this sequence is a human donor in a cohort sampled during active COVID-19. This rearrangement joins TRBV5-6 to TRBJ2-7; D might be TRBD2 (6 bases). The CDR3, as DNA: TGTGCCAGCAGCCTGACTAGTAGCGCCTACGAGCAGTACTTC. It encodes CASSLTSSAYEQYF.